This record covers a single T cell receptor beta chain. These data are taken from a study of monozygotic twins with inflammatory bowel disease. This CDR3 spans 14 amino acids. The germline V gene encodes CDR1 DFQATT and CDR2 SNEGSKA (reference sequence). Researchers used template switching to add UMIs featuring a 6-nucleotide sample barcode. TCRdb re-called the 5' RACE reads and catalogs CDR3 proteins one per entry, DNA excluded. The table for this sample gives more than 350,000 distinct CDR3 sequences. The sample consisted of blood. The source is a human donor with ulcerative colitis or Crohn's disease, or a healthy co-twin of an affected twin (not recorded which). V is TRBV20-1 and J is TRBJ2-1; TCRdb proposes TRBD1, but this gene call is untestable without DNA. The CDR3 sequence is CSARGDFPGLGQFF.